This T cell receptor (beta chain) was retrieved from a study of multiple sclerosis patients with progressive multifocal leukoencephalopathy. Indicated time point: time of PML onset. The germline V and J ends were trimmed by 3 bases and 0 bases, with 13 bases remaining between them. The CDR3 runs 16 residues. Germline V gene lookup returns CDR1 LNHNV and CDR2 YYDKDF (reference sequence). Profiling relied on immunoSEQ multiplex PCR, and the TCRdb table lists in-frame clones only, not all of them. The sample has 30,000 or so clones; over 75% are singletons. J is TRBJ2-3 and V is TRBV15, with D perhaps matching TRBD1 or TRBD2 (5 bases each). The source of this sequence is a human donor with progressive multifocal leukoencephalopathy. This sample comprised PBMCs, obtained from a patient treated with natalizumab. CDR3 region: CATSRGDGASTDTQYF. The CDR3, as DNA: TGTGCCACCAGCAGGGGGGATGGGGCCAGCACAGATACGCAGTATTTT.